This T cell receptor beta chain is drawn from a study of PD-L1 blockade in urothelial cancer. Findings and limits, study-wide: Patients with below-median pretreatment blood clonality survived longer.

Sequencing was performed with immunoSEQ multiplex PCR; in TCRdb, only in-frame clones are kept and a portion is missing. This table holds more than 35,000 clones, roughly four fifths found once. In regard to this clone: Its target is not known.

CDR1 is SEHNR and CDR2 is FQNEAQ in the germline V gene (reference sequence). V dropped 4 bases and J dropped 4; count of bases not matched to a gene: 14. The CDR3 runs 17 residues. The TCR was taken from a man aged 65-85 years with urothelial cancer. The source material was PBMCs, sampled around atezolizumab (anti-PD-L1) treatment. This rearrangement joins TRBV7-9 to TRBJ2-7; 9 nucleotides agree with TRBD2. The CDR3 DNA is TGTGCCAGCAGCTCCACAGAATCCCTAGCGGGACAATACGAGCAGTACTTC. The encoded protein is CASSSTESLAGQYEQYF.